This is a list of T cell receptor beta chains from one sample in a study of cytomegalovirus exposure and HLA in healthy donors. Using immunoSEQ multiplex PCR, the repertoire was profiled, and TCRdb retains in-frame clones only, with some absent. The data show tens of thousands of clones, 92% seen once. The sequenced material came from PBMCs. All receptors derive from a woman aged 18-29 years in good health and CMV-seronegative. Both conserved end residues are part of each CDR3. A D gene is named only where the DNA matches it firmly. Clone size, where shown, is once, few, many, or a class for clones that have expanded.

.,TRBJ2-2,TRBD2,TRBV7-8,CASSGGPSGYRTGELFF,TGTGCCAGCAGCGGTGGTCCTAGCGGGTATCGGACCGGGGAGCTGTTTTTT
.,TRBJ2-1,.,TRBV7-2,CASNQRGGGYNEQFF,TGTGCCAGCAACCAAAGGGGGGGCGGCTACAATGAGCAGTTCTTC
.,TRBJ2-1,.,TRBV5-4,CASSRGNYNEQFF,TGTGCCAGCAGCCGGGGTAACTACAATGAGCAGTTCTTC
once,TRBJ2-1,.,TRBV10-1,CASRAGSSYNEQFF,TGCGCCAGCAGGGCCGGGAGCTCCTACAATGAGCAGTTCTTC
.,TRBJ1-1,.,TRBV20-1,CSAIMNTEAFF,TGCAGTGCAATAATGAACACTGAAGCTTTCTTT
.,TRBJ1-4,.,TRBV5-1,CASSFTGHAYATNEKLFF,TGCGCCAGCAGCTTCACGGGACACGCGTATGCAACTAATGAAAAACTGTTTTTT
.,TRBJ2-1,.,TRBV25-1,CASSEEEGRAAYNEQFF,TGTGCCAGCAGTGAAGAGGAGGGCAGGGCGGCCTACAATGAGCAGTTCTTC
.,TRBJ2-7,TRBD2,TRBV7-9,CASSLPGLAARSYEQYF,TGTGCCAGCAGCTTGCCGGGACTAGCGGCGAGATCCTACGAGCAGTACTTC
.,TRBJ2-2,TRBD2,TRBV6-5,CASIAGVNTGELFF,TGTGCCAGCATTGCGGGAGTTAACACCGGGGAGCTGTTTTTT
.,TRBJ2-7,.,TRBV7-9,CASSSNAYEQYF,TGTGCCAGCAGCTCAAATGCCTACGAGCAGTACTTC
.,TRBJ2-7,.,TRBV11-1,CASRLQGTLDEQYF,TGTGCCAGCAGGTTACAGGGCACTCTGGACGAGCAGTACTTC
.,TRBJ2-1,.,TRBV5-5,CASSFRGIDEQFF,TGTGCCAGCAGCTTTAGAGGTATTGATGAGCAGTTCTTC
.,TRBJ2-1,TRBD2,TRBV6-4,CASSGDPTWTSGRGYNEQFF,TGTGCCAGCAGTGGGGACCCGACTTGGACTAGCGGGAGGGGATACAATGAGCAGTTCTTC
few,TRBJ1-2,.,TRBV25-1,CASSDTGRSGGYTF,TGTGCCAGCAGCGATACAGGGAGATCGGGTGGCTACACCTTC
.,TRBJ2-1,TRBD2,TRBV2,CASSEEGLKQFF,TGTGCCAGCAGTGAAGAGGGACTAAAGCAGTTCTTC
.,TRBJ2-2,.,TRBV28,CASSLQPLGRELFF,TGTGCCAGCAGTTTACAACCCCTAGGAAGGGAGCTGTTTTTT
.,TRBJ2-7,.,TRBV5-8,CASSSYYEQYF,TGTGCCAGCAGCTCTTACTACGAGCAGTACTTC
.,TRBJ1-2,.,TRBV5-5,CASSSTPDSYYGYTF,TGTGCCAGCAGCTCCACCCCGGACAGCTACTATGGCTACACCTTC
.,TRBJ1-1,.,TRBV19,CASSIIMNTEAFF,TGTGCCAGTAGTATCATCATGAACACTGAAGCTTTCTTT
.,TRBJ1-1,.,TRBV6-1,CASSPSGGWNTEAFF,TGTGCCAGCAGCCCTAGCGGAGGGTGGAACACTGAAGCTTTCTTT
.,TRBJ2-6,.,TRBV30,CAWSARRLAGANVLTF,TGTGCCTGGAGCGCCCGGAGGTTAGCTGGGGCCAACGTCCTGACTTTC
.,TRBJ1-2,TRBD1,TRBV27,CASRGQGINYGYTF,TGTGCCAGCAGAGGACAGGGGATTAACTATGGCTACACCTTC
.,TRBJ1-4,TRBD1,TRBV5-1,CASRTGSNEKLFF,TGCGCCAGCAGGACAGGGTCTAATGAAAAACTGTTTTTT
.,TRBJ2-3,.,TRBV7-9,CASRTLTGPPDTQYF,TGTGCCAGCAGGACCTTGACAGGCCCCCCAGATACGCAGTATTTT
.,TRBJ2-7,TRBD2,TRBV28,CASSLLTAGGYEQYF,TGTGCCAGCAGTTTATTAACAGCGGGAGGGTACGAGCAGTACTTC
.,TRBJ2-3,TRBD1,TRBV30,CAWSQGAVTDTQYF,TGTGCCTGGAGTCAGGGGGCCGTCACAGATACGCAGTATTTT
.,TRBJ2-6,.,TRBV4-3,CASSQDIGSGANVLTF,TGCGCCAGCAGCCAAGATATCGGGTCCGGGGCCAACGTCCTGACTTTC
.,TRBJ1-1,.,TRBV4-3,CASSQGIMNTEAFF,TGCGCCAGCAGCCAAGGTATTATGAACACTGAAGCTTTCTTT
.,TRBJ2-5,TRBD1,TRBV19,CATTQSGQGQETQYF,TGTGCCACAACCCAGTCGGGACAGGGTCAGGAGACCCAGTACTTC
.,TRBJ2-1,TRBD2,TRBV7-3,CASSPTSGGGNEQFF,TGTGCCAGCAGCCCAACTAGCGGGGGGGGGAATGAGCAGTTCTTC
.,TRBJ1-2,.,TRBV28,CASRVAGAGAGYTF,TGTGCCAGCAGGGTAGCAGGGGCAGGGGCAGGCTACACCTTC
.,TRBJ2-5,TRBD2,TRBV5-1,CASSLAGGRETQYF,TGCGCCAGCAGCCTAGCGGGAGGGCGAGAGACCCAGTACTTC
.,TRBJ2-5,.,TRBV18,CASSRSSQETQYF,TGTGCCAGCTCCAGGTCGTCTCAAGAGACCCAGTACTTC
.,TRBJ1-4,.,TRBV7-9,CASSPGRVDEKLFF,TGTGCCAGCAGCCCGGGGAGGGTTGATGAAAAACTGTTTTTT
.,TRBJ2-7,TRBD2,TRBV4-3,CASSLGLADSSYEQYF,TGCGCCAGCAGCCTGGGACTAGCGGACTCCTCCTACGAGCAGTACTTC
.,TRBJ2-7,.,TRBV4-2,CASRHLAGPSYEQYF,TGTGCCAGCCGGCACCTTGCGGGACCCTCCTACGAGCAGTACTTC
medium-sized,TRBJ1-1,.,TRBV7-8,CASSPYRVVSDTEAFF,TGTGCCAGCAGCCCGTACAGGGTAGTATCGGACACTGAAGCTTTCTTT
once,TRBJ2-3,.,TRBV14,CASSPLSTDTQYF,TGTGCCAGCAGCCCCCTCAGCACAGATACGCAGTATTTT
.,TRBJ1-5,.,TRBV19,CASSIGPNQPQHF,TGTGCCAGTAGTATTGGGCCCAATCAGCCCCAGCATTTT
few,TRBJ2-7,TRBD2,TRBV11-2,CASSPGASGIAYEQYF,TGTGCCAGCAGCCCCGGGGCTAGCGGGATTGCCTACGAGCAGTACTTC
once,TRBJ2-3,TRBD2,TRBV6-4,CASSESSGGTDTQYF,TGTGCCAGCAGTGAATCTAGCGGGGGCACAGATACGCAGTATTTT
.,TRBJ2-2,.,TRBV6-5,CASSRKADTGELFF,TGTGCCAGCAGCCGAAAAGCTGACACCGGGGAGCTGTTTTTT
.,TRBJ1-4,.,TRBV27,CASSLGGVINEKLFF,TGTGCCAGCAGTTTAGGGGGGGTAATTAATGAAAAACTGTTTTTT
.,TRBJ1-1,.,TRBV11-2,CASSLESGGHTEAFF,TGTGCCAGCAGCTTAGAGTCCGGAGGACACACTGAAGCTTTCTTT
few,TRBJ2-1,.,TRBV5-1,CASSLERSSYNEQFF,TGCGCCAGCAGCTTGGAGAGGAGCTCCTACAATGAGCAGTTCTTC
.,TRBJ2-1,TRBD2,TRBV7-3,CASSQGLASPNEQFF,TGTGCCAGCAGCCAGGGACTAGCGTCCCCCAATGAGCAGTTCTTC
once,TRBJ2-3,TRBD2,TRBV5-1,CASRRVSGGAGTQYF,TGCGCCAGCAGAAGAGTAAGCGGGGGGGCCGGTACGCAGTATTTT
.,TRBJ2-7,.,TRBV29-1,CSVETARDEQYF,TGCAGCGTTGAGACAGCCAGGGACGAGCAGTACTTC